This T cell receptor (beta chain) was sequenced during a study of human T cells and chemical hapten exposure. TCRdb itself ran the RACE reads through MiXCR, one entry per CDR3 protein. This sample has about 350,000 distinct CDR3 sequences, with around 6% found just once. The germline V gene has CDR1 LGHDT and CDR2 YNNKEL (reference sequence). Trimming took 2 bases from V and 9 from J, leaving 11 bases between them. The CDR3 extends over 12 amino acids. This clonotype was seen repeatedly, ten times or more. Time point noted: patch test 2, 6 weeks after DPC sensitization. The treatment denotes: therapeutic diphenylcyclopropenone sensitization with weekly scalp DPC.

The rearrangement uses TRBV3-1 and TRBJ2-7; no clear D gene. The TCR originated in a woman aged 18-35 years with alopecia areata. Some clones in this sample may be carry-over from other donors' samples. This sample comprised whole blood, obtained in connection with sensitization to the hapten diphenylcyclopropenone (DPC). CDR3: CASSQRDVGQYF. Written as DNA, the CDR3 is TGTGCCAGCAGCCAACGAGACGTCGGGCAGTACTTC.